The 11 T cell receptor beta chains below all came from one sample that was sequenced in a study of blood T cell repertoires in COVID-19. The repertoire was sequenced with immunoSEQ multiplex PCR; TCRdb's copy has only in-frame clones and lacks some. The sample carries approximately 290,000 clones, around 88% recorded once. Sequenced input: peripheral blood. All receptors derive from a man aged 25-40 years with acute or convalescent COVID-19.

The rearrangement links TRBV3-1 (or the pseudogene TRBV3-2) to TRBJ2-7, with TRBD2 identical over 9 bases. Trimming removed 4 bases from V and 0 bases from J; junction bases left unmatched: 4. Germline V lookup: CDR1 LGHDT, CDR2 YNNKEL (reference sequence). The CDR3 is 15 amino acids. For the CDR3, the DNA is TGTGCCAGCAGCCGGGCGACTAGCGGCTCCTACGAGCAGTACTTC. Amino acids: CASSRATSGSYEQYF.

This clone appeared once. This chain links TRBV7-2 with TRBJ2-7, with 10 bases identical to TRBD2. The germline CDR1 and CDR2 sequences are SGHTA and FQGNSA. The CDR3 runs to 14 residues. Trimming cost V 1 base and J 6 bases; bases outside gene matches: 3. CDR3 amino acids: CASSLDSSGSEQYF. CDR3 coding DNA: TGTGCCAGCAGCTTAGATTCTAGCGGGAGCGAGCAGTACTTC.

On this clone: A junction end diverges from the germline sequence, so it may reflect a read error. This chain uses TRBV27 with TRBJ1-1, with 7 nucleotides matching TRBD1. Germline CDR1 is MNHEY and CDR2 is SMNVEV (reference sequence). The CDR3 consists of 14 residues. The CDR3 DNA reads TGTGCCAGCAGCTTATACAGGGGAGGCACTGAAGCTTTCTTT. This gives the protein CASSLYRGGTEAFF.

The chain's CDR3 is CASVGGGEQYF. The CDR3 coding sequence is TGTGCCTCCGTGGGGGGTGGAGAGCAGTACTTC. The V and J genes are TRBV6-5 and TRBJ2-7; D is perhaps TRBD2 (6 bases). Germline V lookup: CDR1 MNHEY, CDR2 SVGAGI. The CDR3 sequence is 11 residues long. V shed 11 bases and J shed 7 bases, with 15 bases lying between them.

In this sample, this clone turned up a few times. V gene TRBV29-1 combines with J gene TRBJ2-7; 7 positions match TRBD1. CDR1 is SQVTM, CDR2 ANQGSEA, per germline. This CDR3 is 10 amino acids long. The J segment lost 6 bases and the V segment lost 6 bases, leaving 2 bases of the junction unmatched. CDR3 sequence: CSVRDSEQYF. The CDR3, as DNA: TGCAGCGTGAGGGACAGCGAGCAGTACTTC.

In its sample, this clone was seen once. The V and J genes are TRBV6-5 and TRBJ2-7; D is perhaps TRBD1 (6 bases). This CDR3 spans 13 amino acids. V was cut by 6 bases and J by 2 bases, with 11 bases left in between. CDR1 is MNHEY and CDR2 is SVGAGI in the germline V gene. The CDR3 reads CASSGDRTYEQYF. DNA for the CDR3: TGTGCCAGCAGCGGAGACAGGACCTACGAGCAGTACTTC.

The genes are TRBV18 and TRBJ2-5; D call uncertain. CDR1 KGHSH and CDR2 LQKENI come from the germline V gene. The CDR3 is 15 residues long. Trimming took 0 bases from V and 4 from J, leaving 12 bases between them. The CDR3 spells CASSPPSSVGETQYF. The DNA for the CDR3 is TGTGCCAGCTCACCACCTAGCTCGGTGGGAGAGACCCAGTACTTC.

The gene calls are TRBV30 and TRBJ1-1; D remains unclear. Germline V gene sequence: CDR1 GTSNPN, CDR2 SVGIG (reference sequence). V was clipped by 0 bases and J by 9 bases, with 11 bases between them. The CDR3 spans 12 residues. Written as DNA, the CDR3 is TGTGCCTGGAGTGTGGTGAGTCCCCAAGCTTTCTTT. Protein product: CAWSVVSPQAFF. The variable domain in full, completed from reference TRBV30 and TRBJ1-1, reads SQTIHQWPATLVQPVGSPLSLECTVEGTSNPNLYWYRQAAGRGLQLLFYSVGIGQISSEVPQNLSASRPQDRQFILSSKKLLLSDSGFYLCAWSVVSPQAFFGQGTRLTVV.

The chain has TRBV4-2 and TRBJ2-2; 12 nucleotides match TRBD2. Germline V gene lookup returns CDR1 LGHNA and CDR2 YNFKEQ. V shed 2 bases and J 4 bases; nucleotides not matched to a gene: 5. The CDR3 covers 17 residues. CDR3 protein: CASSQRTSGDLTGELFF. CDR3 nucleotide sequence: TGTGCCAGCAGCCAAAGGACTAGCGGGGATCTCACCGGGGAGCTGTTTTTT.

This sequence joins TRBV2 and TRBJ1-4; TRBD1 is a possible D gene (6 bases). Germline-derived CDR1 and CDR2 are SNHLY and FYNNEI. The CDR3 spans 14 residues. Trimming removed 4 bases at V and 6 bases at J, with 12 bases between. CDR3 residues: CASSVRGYYEKLFF. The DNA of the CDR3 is TGTGCCAGCAGTGTCAGGGGCTATTATGAAAAACTGTTTTTT.

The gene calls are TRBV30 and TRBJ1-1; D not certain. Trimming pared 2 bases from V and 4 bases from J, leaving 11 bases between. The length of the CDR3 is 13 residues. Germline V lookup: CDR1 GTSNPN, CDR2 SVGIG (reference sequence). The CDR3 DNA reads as TGTGCCTGGAGTCCTTTCCGTCCCACTGAAGCTTTCTTT. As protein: CAWSPFRPTEAFF.